This T cell receptor (beta chain) was observed in a study of shared clonotypes between healthy human individuals. The V gene lost 3 bases and the J gene lost 3 bases, with 11 bases spanning the gap. Germline loops: CDR1 MDHEN, CDR2 SYDVKM. The CDR3 consists of 14 residues. Every immunoSEQ plate was one replicate of a subset's evenly spread DNA. The DNA input per sorted-subset replicate PCR was 200 ng, corresponding to 32,000 or so T cell genomes. The protocol was immunoSEQ multiplex PCR, while the TCRdb copy is restricted to in-frame clones and leaves out a portion. This sample has around 510,000 clones, with 90% to 96% found just once.

V gene TRBV28 combines with J gene TRBJ1-2, with unresolved D. The sequencing sample was made of naive CD4+ T cells sorted from blood. The subset denotes: CD45RA+ positively selected. This TCR was sampled from a woman aged 25 to 39 in good health. This CDR3 is CASSFGEWDYGYTF. In DNA, the CDR3 is TGTGCCAGCAGTTTTGGGGAATGGGACTATGGCTACACCTTC.